This record covers a single TCR beta chain. Its antigen is currently unknown. V lost 4 bases, J lost 5 bases, and 12 bases lay in between. Per the germline V gene, CDR1 is KGHSH and CDR2 is LQKENI. The CDR3 is 13 amino acids. Only in-frame clones appear in the TCRdb table, and some are missing; sequencing was by immunoSEQ multiplex PCR. The top ten hold about 5% of the sample, which has roughly 100,000 clones, about 90% seen once. This sample is part of a study of T cell responses to AZD1222 COVID-19 vaccine. Findings and caveats of the study: Repertoires were obtained solely post-peak T cell response. In the spike-specific TCR repertoire, nearly half reportedly target unmutated variant regions. The donor cohort was predominantly white British with a female majority, and clonal diversity may have been underestimated.

The sequenced sample was peripheral blood, obtained on day 0 of AZD1222 vaccination. The chain carries TRBV18 and TRBJ2-7; TRBD2 is a possible D gene (6 bases). The sequence was collected from an adult in good health. This CDR3 reads CASSLREADEQYF. As DNA, the CDR3 is TGTGCCAGCTCACTCAGGGAGGCGGACGAGCAGTACTTC.